One sample yielded the 29 T cell receptor beta chains listed below, sequenced in a study of blood T cell repertoires in COVID-19. Generated by immunoSEQ multiplex PCR, the TCRdb table keeps only in-frame clones and is missing some. The table records over 350,000 clones, 88% of them present only once. Sequencing was carried out using PBMCs or T cells enriched from blood (not recorded which). These receptors came from a woman under 30 who had recovered from COVID-19.

The chain has TRBV6-5 and TRBJ2-7; D call uncertain. CDR1 and CDR2 from the germline V gene are MNHEY and SVGAGI. There are 16 residues in the CDR3. V was cut by 3 bases and J by 0 bases, with 15 bases left in between. The CDR3 DNA reads as TGTGCCAGCAGTTATTCGCAGGTTCGTCACTCCTACGAGCAGTACTTC. It encodes CASSYSQVRHSYEQYF.

This sequence joins TRBV7-2 and TRBJ1-1; the D gene is possibly TRBD1 (6 bases). The CDR3 contains 16 residues. CDR1 and CDR2 from the germline V gene are SGHTA and FQGNSA. The V and J ends lost 4 bases and 4 bases respectively, with 19 bases between them. CDR3 loop: CASSSRRGGRRTEAFF. The CDR3 DNA reads TGTGCCAGCAGCTCAAGGAGAGGGGGTCGGCGCACTGAAGCTTTCTTT.

The rearrangement links TRBV27 to TRBJ1-5, with D possibly matching TRBD1 (5 bases). Germline assignment: CDR1 MNHEY and CDR2 SMNVEV (reference sequence). The CDR3 consists of 16 residues. V was clipped by 0 bases and J by 5 bases, with 14 bases between them. CDR3 amino acids: CASSLSAGPAHQPQHF. CDR3 nucleotide sequence: TGTGCCAGCAGTTTATCGGCAGGGCCCGCACATCAGCCCCAGCATTTT.

The chain recombines TRBV9 with TRBJ2-3; TRBD2 aligns across 8 bases. CDR1 and CDR2 (germline): SGDLS, YYNGEE. Trimming removed 4 bases from V and 6 bases from J; junction bases left unmatched: 7. The length of the CDR3 is 14 residues. This CDR3 is CASSPGGPSDTQYF. The CDR3 DNA follows: TGTGCCAGCAGCCCGGGGGGGCCATCCGATACGCAGTATTTT. Full variable domain (outside the CDR3, taken from reference TRBV9 and TRBJ2-3): DSGVTQTPKHLITATGQRVTLRCSPRSGDLSVYWYQQSLDQGLQFLIQYYNGEERAKGNILERFSAQQFPDLHSELNLSSLELGDSALYFCASSPGGPSDTQYFGPGTRLTVL.

This clone has a handful of counts. The chain carries TRBV30 and TRBJ1-1; 7 bases align to TRBD1. Trimming at V came to 2 bases and at J to 2 bases, leaving 8 bases not matched to a gene. This CDR3 region has 15 residues. In germline, CDR1 is GTSNPN, CDR2 SVGIG (reference sequence). CDR3 coding DNA: TGTGCCTGGAGTCCCCGGGACAGATCTAACACTGAAGCTTTCTTT. This translates into CAWSPRDRSNTEAFF.

The rearrangement links TRBV28 to TRBJ1-1; 7 bases are a match to TRBD1. V shed 6 bases and J 8 bases; nucleotides not matched to a gene: 6. The CDR3 consists of 12 residues. Germline CDR1 MDHEN, CDR2 SYDVKM. Written as DNA, the CDR3 is TGTGCCAGCAGGGTGACAGGGATCGAAGCTTTCTTT. Protein sequence: CASRVTGIEAFF.

The rearrangement links TRBV5-1 to TRBJ2-3; TRBD1 matches at 7 bases. The V segment lost 2 bases and the J segment 4 bases; nucleotides outside the gene matches: 13. CDR1 SGHRS and CDR2 YFSETQ come from the germline V gene. CDR3 length: 17 amino acids. The CDR3 region is CASSFLLDREGSDTQYF. The CDR3 nucleotides are TGCGCCAGCAGCTTTTTGTTAGACAGGGAAGGATCAGATACGCAGTATTTT. Based on the CDR3 plus reference TRBV5-1 and TRBJ2-3, the full variable domain is KAGVTQTPRYLIKTRGQQVTLSCSPISGHRSVSWYQQTPGQGLQFLFEYFSETQRNKGNFPGRFSGRQFSNSRSEMNVSTLELGDSALYLCASSFLLDREGSDTQYFGPGTRLTVL.

The genes are TRBV19 and TRBJ1-4, with D possibly being TRBD1 (5 bases). CDR1 and CDR2 from the germline V gene are LNHDA and SQIVND (reference sequence). The ends were cut back, 2 bases at V and 8 bases at J, with 12 bases in the middle. The CDR3 is 14 amino acids. CDR3 sequence (DNA): TGTGCCAGTAGTATATCAGGGCTACGCGAAAAACTGTTTTTT. This encodes CASSISGLREKLFF.

The V and J genes are TRBV2 and TRBJ2-1; 10 bases fit TRBD2. Trimming cost V 8 bases and J 4 bases; bases outside gene matches: 5. The CDR3 has 14 residues. In germline, CDR1 is SNHLY, CDR2 FYNNEI. The CDR3 protein is CASFTSGVYNEQFF. The CDR3 DNA reads as TGTGCCAGCTTTACTAGCGGGGTTTACAATGAGCAGTTCTTC.

The V call is TRBV7-2, the J call TRBJ2-5; weak D call: TRBD2 (6 bases). From germline, CDR1 is SGHTA and CDR2 FQGNSA. The length of the CDR3 is 14 residues. V was pared by 2 bases and J by 2 bases, with 9 bases between. This CDR3 reads CASSLRLGQETQYF. The CDR3 DNA reads TGTGCCAGCAGCTTAAGACTAGGTCAAGAGACCCAGTACTTC.

This chain links TRBV19 with TRBJ1-5; 8 bases align to TRBD1. CDR3 length: 15 residues. V lost 1 base to trimming and J lost 4 bases; unmatched junction nucleotides: 3. Per germline, CDR1 LNHDA and CDR2 SQIVND (reference sequence). The CDR3 nucleotides read TGTGCCAGTAGTATAGGTAGGGACAGGAATCAGCCCCAGCATTTT. It is translated as CASSIGRDRNQPQHF.

The chain is built from TRBV23-1 and TRBJ1-2, with 9 bases matching TRBD1. TRBV23-1 is sorted into the ORF group, with uncertain function. The length of the CDR3 is 16 residues. The V gene end was trimmed by 5 bases and the J gene end by 5 bases; junction bases not matched to a gene: 12. The CDR3 coding sequence is TGCGCCAGCAGTAAACATAGGACAGGGGTACGGTATGGCTACACCTTC. It encodes CASSKHRTGVRYGYTF.

The rearrangement uses TRBV6-5 and TRBJ2-5, with 7 bases fitting TRBD2. Trimming at V came to 0 bases and at J to 4 bases, leaving 8 bases not matched to a gene. This CDR3 region has 16 residues. Germline V CDR1 and CDR2: MNHEY, SVGAGI. Here the CDR3 DNA reads TGTGCCAGCAGTTACTCGGGAGGGAGGCTGGGAGAGACCCAGTACTTC. Amino acids: CASSYSGGRLGETQYF.

The chain uses TRBV7-2 and TRBJ2-3; 10 bases line up with TRBD1. The ends lost 4 bases at V and 5 bases at J; junction bases unmatched: 3. The CDR3 sequence is 14 residues long. In germline, CDR1 is SGHTA, CDR2 FQGNSA. The CDR3 region has the DNA TGTGCCAGCAGCTGGGGACAGGGGAAAGATACGCAGTATTTT. Translation gives CASSWGQGKDTQYF.

This chain links TRBV5-4 with TRBJ2-1, with D unclear. The CDR3 length is 17 residues. The germline V and J ends were trimmed by 4 bases and 0 bases, with 17 bases remaining between them. The germline CDR1 and CDR2 sequences are SGHNT and YYREEE (reference sequence). CDR3 nucleotide sequence: TGTGCCAGCAGCGCCCTAGGCCAAGGCAGCTCCTACAATGAGCAGTTCTTC. This sequence encodes CASSALGQGSSYNEQFF.

This clone was detected ten times or more. The chain carries TRBV2 and TRBJ2-5, with D tentatively TRBD2 (6 bases). V gave up 4 bases and J gave up 7 bases, with 19 bases separating them. The CDR3 has 15 residues. Germline lookup yields CDR1 SNHLY and CDR2 FYNNEI. This CDR3 reads CASSGWRAVEGTQYF. CDR3 bases: TGTGCCAGCAGTGGATGGAGGGCCGTTGAGGGGACCCAGTACTTC.

J is TRBJ2-7 and V is TRBV11-2, with a tentative D call TRBD2 (5 bases). This CDR3 spans 14 amino acids. The V gene lost 0 bases and the J gene lost 5 bases, with 11 bases spanning the gap. The V gene's germline CDR1 is SGHAT and CDR2 FQNNGV. In DNA form, the CDR3 reads TGTGCCAGCAGCTTAGAATCGGGGTTGGACGAGCAGTACTTC. Translated: CASSLESGLDEQYF.

The chain is built from TRBV19 and TRBJ1-6; D might be TRBD1 (5 bases). CDR1 LNHDA and CDR2 SQIVND come from the germline V gene (reference sequence). V dropped 3 bases and J dropped 7 bases, with 19 bases sitting between them. This CDR3 has 17 residues. CDR3 amino acids: CASSIRQGSRGNSPLHF. In DNA, the CDR3 is TGTGCCAGTAGTATTCGGCAGGGATCTAGGGGAAATTCACCCCTCCACTTT.

The chain couples TRBV7-2 to TRBJ2-2, with D possibly being TRBD1 (5 bases). The CDR3 consists of 14 residues. Trimming stripped 9 bases from V and 4 bases from J, with 15 bases between. Germline V gene sequence: CDR1 SGHTA, CDR2 FQGNSA. Written as DNA, the CDR3 is TGTGCCAGTGCCCCAGGGTCGGGCACCGGGGAGCTGTTTTTT. Residues: CASAPGSGTGELFF.

The CDR3 DNA reads TGTGCCAGCAGCCCGGTGAGGAGGTACGAGCAGTACTTC. Protein product: CASSPVRRYEQYF. The chain recombines TRBV7-2 with TRBJ2-7; a possible D gene is TRBD2 (5 bases). The CDR3 totals 13 residues. V lost 5 bases, J lost 4 bases, and 12 bases lay in between. Germline loops: CDR1 SGHTA, CDR2 FQGNSA. The whole variable domain, filled in from reference TRBV7-2 and TRBJ2-7, reads GAGVSQSPSNKVTEKGKDVELRCDPISGHTALYWYRQSLGQGLEFLIYFQGNSAPDKSGLPSDRFSAERTGGSVSTLTIQRTQQEDSAVYLCASSPVRRYEQYFGPGTRLTVT.

The chain combines TRBV7-2 with TRBJ1-2; 7 bases agree with TRBD1. V shed 5 bases, J shed 5 bases, and the junction held 14 bases outside the gene matches. The V gene's germline CDR1 is SGHTA and CDR2 FQGNSA. This CDR3 comprises 16 residues. CDR3 sequence reads: CASSPWDSARIYGYTF. In DNA form, the CDR3 reads TGTGCCAGCAGCCCCTGGGACAGCGCCAGAATATATGGCTACACCTTC.

This chain uses TRBV2 with TRBJ1-2, with 7 bases lining up with TRBD1. The germline V gene encodes CDR1 SNHLY and CDR2 FYNNEI. With V trimmed by 5 bases and J by 6 bases, 9 bases remained unmatched. This CDR3 spans 14 amino acids. In nucleotides, the CDR3 is TGTGCCAGCAGTCTGAGACAGGGCTCAGATGGCTACACCTTC. This sequence encodes CASSLRQGSDGYTF.

V and J are TRBV2 and TRBJ2-3, with 7 bases aligning to TRBD1. Germline V gene sequence: CDR1 SNHLY, CDR2 FYNNEI. V was clipped by 4 bases and J by 0 bases; unmatched bases: 7. CDR3 length equals 16 residues. CDR3 sequence reads: CASSGKGTESTDTQYF. The CDR3 DNA sequence: TGTGCCAGCAGTGGGAAAGGGACAGAGAGCACAGATACGCAGTATTTT.

The chain has TRBV11-3 and TRBJ2-3; 7 nucleotides match TRBD2. J lost 2 bases, V lost 4 bases, and 6 bases had no gene match. CDR1 and CDR2 (germline): SGHNT, YENEEA. The CDR3 covers 15 residues. As DNA, the CDR3 is TGTGCCAGCAGCTCCGGGGACTACTCCACAGATACGCAGTATTTT. Encoded protein: CASSSGDYSTDTQYF. The full variable domain, in which reference TRBV11-3 and TRBJ2-3 provide the parts outside the CDR3, is EAGVVQSPRYKIIEKKQPVAFWCNPISGHNTLYWYLQNLGQGPELLIRYENEEAVDDSQLPKDRFSAERLKGVDSTLKIQPAELGDSAVYLCASSSGDYSTDTQYFGPGTRLTVL.

CDR3 protein: CASKRTPGTEETQYF. DNA for the CDR3: TGTGCCAGCAAACGAACCCCGGGGACAGAGGAGACCCAGTACTTC. V gene TRBV5-6 combines with J gene TRBJ2-5; TRBD1 matches at 7 bases. Losses at the gene ends were 6 bases for V and 5 bases for J; bases not matched to a gene: 13. From germline, CDR1 is SGHDT and CDR2 YYEEEE. The CDR3 is 15 amino acids.

This rearrangement joins TRBV4-2 to TRBJ2-7; no definite D call. The CDR3 is made up of 18 amino acids. V was shortened by 0 bases and J by 0 bases, with 18 bases between the two germline ends. Germline V gene sequence: CDR1 LGHNA, CDR2 YNFKEQ. CDR3 nucleotides: TGTGCCAGCAGCCAAGAGGTACTAACTACTTCTTTCTCCTACGAGCAGTACTTC. It yields the protein CASSQEVLTTSFSYEQYF.

This sequence joins TRBV10-3 and TRBJ2-7; TRBD1 matches at 8 bases. Germline CDR1 is ENHRY and CDR2 is SYGVKD. This CDR3 has 14 residues. J was trimmed by 4 bases and V by 2 bases; bases with no gene match: 4. The CDR3 region is CAISERTGSYEQYF. The DNA of the CDR3 is TGTGCCATCAGTGAGCGGACAGGGTCGTACGAGCAGTACTTC.

Remarks on this clone: Being one base from a much bigger clone, this may be a read error. The same CDR3 arises from other DNA sequences in this sample as well. The chain uses TRBV7-2 and TRBJ1-2; a weak D match, TRBD1 (5 bases). Germline V gene sequence: CDR1 SGHTA, CDR2 FQGNSA. This CDR3 is 13 amino acids long. The ends were cut back, 1 base at V and 2 bases at J, with 5 bases in the middle. The CDR3: CASSLGQNYGYTF. CDR3 coding DNA: TGTGCCAGCAGCTTAGGACAGAACTATGGCTACACCTTC.

This chain connects TRBV30 to TRBJ2-2; 9 positions agree with TRBD1. Germline CDR1 GTSNPN, CDR2 SVGIG (reference sequence). V lost 6 bases and J lost 6; bases outside the gene matches: 14. The CDR3 length is 16 residues. The CDR3 is CACPLGGTGFAGELFF. As DNA, the CDR3 is TGTGCCTGCCCACTGGGTGGGACAGGGTTTGCCGGGGAGCTGTTTTTT.